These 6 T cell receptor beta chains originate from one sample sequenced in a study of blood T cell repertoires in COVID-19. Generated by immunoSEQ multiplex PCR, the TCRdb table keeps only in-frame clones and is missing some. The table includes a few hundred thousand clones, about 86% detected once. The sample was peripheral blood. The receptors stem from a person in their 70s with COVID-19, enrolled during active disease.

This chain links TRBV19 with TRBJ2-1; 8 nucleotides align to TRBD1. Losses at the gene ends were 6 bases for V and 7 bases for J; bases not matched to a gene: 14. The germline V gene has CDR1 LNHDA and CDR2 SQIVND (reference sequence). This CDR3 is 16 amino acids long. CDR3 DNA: TGTGCCAGTAGGATGGGAGTGGCAGGGGGCTTGAATGAGCAGTTCTTC. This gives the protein CASRMGVAGGLNEQFF.

The CDR3 loop reads CASVLAGQGNGYTF. The CDR3 bases are TGTGCCAGCGTCCTCGCGGGACAGGGGAATGGCTACACCTTC. The genes are TRBV18 and TRBJ1-2; 10 bases line up with TRBD1. V was pared by 8 bases and J by 6 bases, with 9 bases of the junction left unmatched. CDR1 and CDR2 (germline): KGHSH, LQKENI. The CDR3 is 14 residues long.

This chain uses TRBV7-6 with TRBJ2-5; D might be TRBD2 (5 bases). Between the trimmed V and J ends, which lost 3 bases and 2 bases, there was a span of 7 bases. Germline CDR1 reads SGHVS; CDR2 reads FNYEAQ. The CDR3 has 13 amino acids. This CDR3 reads CASSLSGQETQYF. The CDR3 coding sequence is TGTGCCAGCAGCTTGTCGGGACAAGAGACCCAGTACTTC.

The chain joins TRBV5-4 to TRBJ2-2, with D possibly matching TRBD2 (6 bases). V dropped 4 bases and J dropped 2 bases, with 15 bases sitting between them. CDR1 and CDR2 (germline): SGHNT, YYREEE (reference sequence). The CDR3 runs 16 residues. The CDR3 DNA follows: TGTGCCAGCAGCCGCGGGGCTGTCGTAAACACCGGGGAGCTGTTTTTT. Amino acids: CASSRGAVVNTGELFF.

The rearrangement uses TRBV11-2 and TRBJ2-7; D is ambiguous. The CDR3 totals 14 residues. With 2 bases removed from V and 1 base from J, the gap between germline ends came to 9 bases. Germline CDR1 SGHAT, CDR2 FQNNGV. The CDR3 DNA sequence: TGTGCCAGCAGCTTAAGGAGCGTATCCTACGAGCAGTACTTC. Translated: CASSLRSVSYEQYF.

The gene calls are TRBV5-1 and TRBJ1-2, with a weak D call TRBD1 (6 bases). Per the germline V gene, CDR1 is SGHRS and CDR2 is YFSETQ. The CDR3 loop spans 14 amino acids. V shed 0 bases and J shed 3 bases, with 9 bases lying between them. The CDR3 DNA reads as TGCGCCAGCAGCTTGGAGGGACAAGACTATGGCTACACCTTC. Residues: CASSLEGQDYGYTF.